One sample yielded the 5 T cell receptor beta chains listed below, sequenced in a study of T cell responses to AZD1222 COVID-19 vaccine. The data were produced by immunoSEQ multiplex PCR, yet TCRdb's version contains in-frame clones alone and is incomplete. In the table there are 150,000 to 200,000 clones, around 90% of which are singletons. The sample here was peripheral blood, taken on day 0 of AZD1222 vaccination. These receptors were collected from an adult in good health.

The table lists this clone with a count of one. The chain recombines TRBV7-2 with TRBJ1-4; 8 bases are shared with TRBD1. The CDR3 extends over 17 amino acids. V lost 0 bases and J lost 0; bases outside the gene matches: 3. Germline values: CDR1 SGHTA, CDR2 FQGNSA. This chain's CDR3 is CASSLAGTGTTNEKLFF. The DNA for the CDR3 is TGTGCCAGCAGCTTAGCCGGGACAGGAACAACTAATGAAAAACTGTTTTTT.

This clone appeared a single time. The rearrangement joins TRBV6-1 to TRBJ1-2; weak D call: TRBD1 (5 bases). The germline gives CDR1 MNHNS, CDR2 SASEGT. V was cut by 1 base and J by 4 bases, with 16 bases left in between. The CDR3 sequence is 16 residues long. The CDR3 sequence: CASSEDIWKGPYGYTF. CDR3 nucleotide sequence: TGTGCCAGCAGTGAAGATATCTGGAAGGGGCCCTATGGCTACACCTTC.

The CDR3 reads CASSSVLPAAPDFTDTQYF. DNA for the CDR3: TGTGCCAGCAGTTCTGTCCTCCCAGCAGCCCCAGACTTCACAGATACGCAGTATTTT. This sequence joins TRBV28 and TRBJ2-3; D unclear. The CDR3 spans 19 residues. V lost 4 bases and J lost 2, with 25 bases in between. Per germline, CDR1 MDHEN and CDR2 SYDVKM.

There are a few counts of this clone. This chain connects TRBV24-1 to TRBJ2-2; D remains ambiguous. This CDR3 has 13 amino acids. V lost 4 bases to trimming and J lost 8 bases, with 10 bases between them. Germline loops: CDR1 KGHDR, CDR2 SFDVKD. CDR3 DNA sequence: TGTGCCACCAGTGACCACAACAAAGGGGAGCTGTTTTTT. This encodes CATSDHNKGELFF.

The chain is built from TRBV5-4 and TRBJ1-4; D gene ambiguous. The CDR3 consists of 14 residues. Per the germline V gene, CDR1 is SGHNT and CDR2 is YYREEE (reference sequence). The V end was cut by 4 bases, the J end by 0 bases, with 7 bases between. The DNA of the CDR3 is TGTGCCAGCAGCCCCGGGACAACTAATGAAAAACTGTTTTTT. It translates to CASSPGTTNEKLFF.